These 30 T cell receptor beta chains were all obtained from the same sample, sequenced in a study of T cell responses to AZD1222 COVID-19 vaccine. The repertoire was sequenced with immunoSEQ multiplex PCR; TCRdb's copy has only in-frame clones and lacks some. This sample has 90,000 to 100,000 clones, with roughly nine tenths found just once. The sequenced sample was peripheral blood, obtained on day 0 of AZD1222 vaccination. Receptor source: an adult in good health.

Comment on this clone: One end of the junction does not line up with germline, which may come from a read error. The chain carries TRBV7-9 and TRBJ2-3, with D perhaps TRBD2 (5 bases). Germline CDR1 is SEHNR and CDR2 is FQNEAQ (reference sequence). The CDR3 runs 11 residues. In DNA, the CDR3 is TGTGCCACCCCGAAGGGAGATATGCAGTATTTT. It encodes CATPKGDMQYF.

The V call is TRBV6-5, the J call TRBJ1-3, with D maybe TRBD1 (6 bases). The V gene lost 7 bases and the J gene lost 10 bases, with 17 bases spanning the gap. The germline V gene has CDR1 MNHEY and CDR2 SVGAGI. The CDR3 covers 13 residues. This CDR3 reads CASNWSGELTIYF. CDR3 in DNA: TGTGCCAGCAATTGGTCAGGGGAACTGACCATATATTTT.

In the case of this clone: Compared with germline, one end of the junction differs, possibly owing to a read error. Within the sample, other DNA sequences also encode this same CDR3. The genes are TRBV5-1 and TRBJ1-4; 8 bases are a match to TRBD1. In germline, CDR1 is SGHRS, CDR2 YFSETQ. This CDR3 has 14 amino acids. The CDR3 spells CASSHGQGNEKLFF. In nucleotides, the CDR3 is TGTGCCAGCAGCCACGGACAGGGCAATGAAAAACTGTTTTTT.

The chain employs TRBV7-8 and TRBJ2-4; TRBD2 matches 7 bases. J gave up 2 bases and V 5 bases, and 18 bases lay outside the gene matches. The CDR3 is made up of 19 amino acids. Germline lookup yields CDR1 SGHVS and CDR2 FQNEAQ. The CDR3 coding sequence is TGTGCCAGCAGCCAAGTGGGACTAACGGAGCCCCTAACCAAAAACATTCAGTACTTC. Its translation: CASSQVGLTEPLTKNIQYF.

The CDR3 DNA is TGTGCCAGCAGTCTAGGCCGTGGCCGCACAGATACGCAGTATTTT. Translation gives CASSLGRGRTDTQYF. The rearrangement joins TRBV2 to TRBJ2-3, with D hard to call. The germline gives CDR1 SNHLY, CDR2 FYNNEI. The CDR3 consists of 15 residues. The V and J ends lost 5 bases and 1 base respectively, with 13 bases between them.

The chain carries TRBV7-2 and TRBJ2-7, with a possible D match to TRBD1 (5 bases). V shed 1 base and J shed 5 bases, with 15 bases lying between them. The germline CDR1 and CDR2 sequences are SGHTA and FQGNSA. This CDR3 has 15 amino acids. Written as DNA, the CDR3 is TGTGCCAGCAGCTTAGACAGGTTCAGTCTACACGAGCAGTACTTC. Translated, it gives CASSLDRFSLHEQYF.

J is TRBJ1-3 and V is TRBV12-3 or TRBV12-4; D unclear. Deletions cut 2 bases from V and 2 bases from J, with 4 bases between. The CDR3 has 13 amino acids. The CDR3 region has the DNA TGTGCCAGCAGTTTAAGTCCTGGAAACACCATATATTTT. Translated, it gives CASSLSPGNTIYF.

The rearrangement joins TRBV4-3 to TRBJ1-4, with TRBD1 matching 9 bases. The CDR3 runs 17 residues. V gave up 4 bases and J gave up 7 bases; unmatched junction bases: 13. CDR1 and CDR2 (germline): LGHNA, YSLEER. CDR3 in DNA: TGCGCCAGCAGCCCAAGATATCAACAGGGGGCGTTTGAAAAACTGTTTTTT. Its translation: CASSPRYQQGAFEKLFF.

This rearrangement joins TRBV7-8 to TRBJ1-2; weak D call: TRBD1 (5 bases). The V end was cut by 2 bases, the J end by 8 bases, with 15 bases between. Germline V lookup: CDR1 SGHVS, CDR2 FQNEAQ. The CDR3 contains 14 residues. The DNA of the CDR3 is TGTGCCAGCAGCTTAAATGGGGGGGATGGAGGCTACACCTTC. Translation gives CASSLNGGDGGYTF.

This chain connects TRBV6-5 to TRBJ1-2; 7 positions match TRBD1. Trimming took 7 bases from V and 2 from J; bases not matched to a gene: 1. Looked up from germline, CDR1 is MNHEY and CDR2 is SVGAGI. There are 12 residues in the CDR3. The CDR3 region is CASTGGNYGYTF. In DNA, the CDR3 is TGTGCCAGCACAGGGGGAAACTATGGCTACACCTTC.

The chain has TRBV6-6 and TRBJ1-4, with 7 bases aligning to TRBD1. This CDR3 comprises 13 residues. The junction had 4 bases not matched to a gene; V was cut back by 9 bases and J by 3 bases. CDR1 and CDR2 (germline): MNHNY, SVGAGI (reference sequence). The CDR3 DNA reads TGTGCCAGTGGGGACAGACCTAATGAAAAACTGTTTTTT. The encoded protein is CASGDRPNEKLFF.

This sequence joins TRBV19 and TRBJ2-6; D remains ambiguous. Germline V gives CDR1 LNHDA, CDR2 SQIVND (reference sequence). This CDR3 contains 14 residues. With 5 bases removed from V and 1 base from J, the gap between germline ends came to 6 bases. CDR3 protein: CASSFGSGANVLTF. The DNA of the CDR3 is TGTGCCAGTAGTTTTGGGTCTGGGGCCAACGTCCTGACTTTC. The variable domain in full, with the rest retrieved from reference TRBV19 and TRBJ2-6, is DGGITQSPKYLFRKEGQNVTLSCEQNLNHDAMYWYRQDPGQGLRLIYYSQIVNDFQKGDIAEGYSVSREKKESFPLTVTSAQKNPTAFYLCASSFGSGANVLTFGAGSRLTVL.

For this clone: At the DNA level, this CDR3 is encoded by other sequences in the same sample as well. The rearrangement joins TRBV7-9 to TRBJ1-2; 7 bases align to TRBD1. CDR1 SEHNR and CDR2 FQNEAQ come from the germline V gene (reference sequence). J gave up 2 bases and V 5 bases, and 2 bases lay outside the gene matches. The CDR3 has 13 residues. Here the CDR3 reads CASSPDRNYGYTF. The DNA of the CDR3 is TGTGCCAGCAGCCCGGACAGGAACTATGGCTACACCTTC.

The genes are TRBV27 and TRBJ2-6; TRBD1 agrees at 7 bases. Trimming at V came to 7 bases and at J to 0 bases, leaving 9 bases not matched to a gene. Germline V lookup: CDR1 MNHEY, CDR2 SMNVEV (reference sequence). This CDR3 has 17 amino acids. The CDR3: CASNPGTVSSGANVLTF. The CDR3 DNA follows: TGTGCCAGCAACCCAGGGACAGTCAGCTCTGGGGCCAACGTCCTGACTTTC.

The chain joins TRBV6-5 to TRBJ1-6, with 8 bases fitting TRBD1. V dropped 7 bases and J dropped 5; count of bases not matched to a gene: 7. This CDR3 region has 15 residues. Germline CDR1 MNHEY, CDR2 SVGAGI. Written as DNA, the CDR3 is TGTGCCAGCAAACTCAGGGGGCAACATAATTCACCCCTCCACTTT. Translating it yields CASKLRGQHNSPLHF.

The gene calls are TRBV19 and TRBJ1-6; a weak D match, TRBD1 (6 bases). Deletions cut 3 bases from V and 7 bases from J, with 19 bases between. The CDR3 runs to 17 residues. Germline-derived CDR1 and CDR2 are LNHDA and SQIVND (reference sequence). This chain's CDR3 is CASSIQSTGSWNSPLHF. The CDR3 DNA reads TGTGCCAGTAGTATCCAATCAACAGGGAGTTGGAATTCACCCCTCCACTTT.

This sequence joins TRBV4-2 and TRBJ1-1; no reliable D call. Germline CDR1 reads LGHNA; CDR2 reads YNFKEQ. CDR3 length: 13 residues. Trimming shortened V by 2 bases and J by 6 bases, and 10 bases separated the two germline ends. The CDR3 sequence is CASSQWESSEAFF. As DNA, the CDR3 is TGTGCCAGCAGCCAATGGGAATCCTCTGAAGCTTTCTTT.

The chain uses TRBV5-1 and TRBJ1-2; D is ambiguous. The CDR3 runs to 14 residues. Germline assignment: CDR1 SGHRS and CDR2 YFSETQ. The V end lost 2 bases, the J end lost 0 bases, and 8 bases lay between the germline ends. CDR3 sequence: CASSFTDTNYGYTF. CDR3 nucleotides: TGCGCCAGCAGCTTTACCGACACTAACTATGGCTACACCTTC. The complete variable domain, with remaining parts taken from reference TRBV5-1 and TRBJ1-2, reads KAGVTQTPRYLIKTRGQQVTLSCSPISGHRSVSWYQQTPGQGLQFLFEYFSETQRNKGNFPGRFSGRQFSNSRSEMNVSTLELGDSALYLCASSFTDTNYGYTFGSGTRLTVV.

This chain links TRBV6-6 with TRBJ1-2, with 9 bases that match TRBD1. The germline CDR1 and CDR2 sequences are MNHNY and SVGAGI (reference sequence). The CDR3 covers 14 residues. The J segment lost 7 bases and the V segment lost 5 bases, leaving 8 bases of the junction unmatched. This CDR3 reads CASSPTGGSIGYTF. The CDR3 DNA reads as TGTGCCAGCAGTCCCACAGGGGGCTCTATTGGCTACACCTTC.

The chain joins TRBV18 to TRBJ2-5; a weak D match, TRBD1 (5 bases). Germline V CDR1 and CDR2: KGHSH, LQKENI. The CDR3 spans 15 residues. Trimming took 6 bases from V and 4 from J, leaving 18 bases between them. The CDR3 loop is CASSLYEKRGETQYF. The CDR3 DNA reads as TGTGCCAGCTCCCTTTATGAGAAAAGGGGAGAGACCCAGTACTTC. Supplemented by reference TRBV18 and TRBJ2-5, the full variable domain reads NAGVMQNPRHLVRRRGQEARLRCSPMKGHSHVYWYRQLPEEGLKFMVYLQKENIIDESGMPKERFSAEFPKEGPSILRIQQVVRGDSAAYFCASSLYEKRGETQYFGPGTRLLVL.

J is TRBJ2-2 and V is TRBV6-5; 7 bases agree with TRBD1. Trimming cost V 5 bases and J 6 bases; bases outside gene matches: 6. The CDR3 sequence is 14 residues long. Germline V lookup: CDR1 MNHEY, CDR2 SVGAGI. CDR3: CASSTVTGPGELFF. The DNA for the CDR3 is TGTGCCAGCAGTACCGTGACAGGGCCCGGGGAGCTGTTTTTT.

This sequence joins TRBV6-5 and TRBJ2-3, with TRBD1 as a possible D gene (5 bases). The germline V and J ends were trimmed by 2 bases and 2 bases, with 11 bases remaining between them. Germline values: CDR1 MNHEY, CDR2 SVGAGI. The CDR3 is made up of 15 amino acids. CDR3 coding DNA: TGTGCCAGCAGTTACCAAGGACACAACACAGATACGCAGTATTTT. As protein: CASSYQGHNTDTQYF.

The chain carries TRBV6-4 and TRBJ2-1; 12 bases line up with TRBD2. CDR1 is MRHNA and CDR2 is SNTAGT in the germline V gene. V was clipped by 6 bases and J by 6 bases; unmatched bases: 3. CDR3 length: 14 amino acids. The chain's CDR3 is CASSRLAGVNEQFF. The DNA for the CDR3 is TGTGCCAGCAGCAGACTAGCGGGAGTCAATGAGCAGTTCTTC.

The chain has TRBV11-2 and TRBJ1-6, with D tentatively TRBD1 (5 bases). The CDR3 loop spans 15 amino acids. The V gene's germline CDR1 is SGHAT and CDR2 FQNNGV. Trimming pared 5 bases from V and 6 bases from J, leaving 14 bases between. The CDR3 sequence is CASSPLGGGNSPLHF. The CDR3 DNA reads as TGTGCCAGCAGCCCCTTGGGGGGAGGTAATTCACCCCTCCACTTT.

In DNA, the CDR3 is TGCGCCAGCAGCCAAGAAGCGGGGGCCAATCAGCCCCAGCATTTT. Translating gives CASSQEAGANQPQHF. The gene calls are TRBV4-3 and TRBJ1-5; D is possibly TRBD1 (6 bases). Per germline, CDR1 LGHNA and CDR2 YSLEER. Trimming removed 0 bases from V and 3 bases from J, with 9 bases in between. The CDR3 is 15 residues long.

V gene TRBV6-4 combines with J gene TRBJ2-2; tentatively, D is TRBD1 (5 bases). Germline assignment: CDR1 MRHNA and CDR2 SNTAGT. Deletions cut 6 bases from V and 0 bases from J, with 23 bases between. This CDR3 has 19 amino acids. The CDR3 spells CASSRSKGRGFTNTGELFF. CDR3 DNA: TGTGCCAGCAGCCGAAGTAAGGGGCGTGGGTTCACGAACACCGGGGAGCTGTTTTTT.

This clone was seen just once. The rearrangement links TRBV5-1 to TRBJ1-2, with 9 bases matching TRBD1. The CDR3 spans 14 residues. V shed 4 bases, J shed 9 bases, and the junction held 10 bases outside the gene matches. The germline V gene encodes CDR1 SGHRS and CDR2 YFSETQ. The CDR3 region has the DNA TGCGCCAGCAGCGGGGGACAGGGTAGTTTGAGCTACACCTTC. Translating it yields CASSGGQGSLSYTF.

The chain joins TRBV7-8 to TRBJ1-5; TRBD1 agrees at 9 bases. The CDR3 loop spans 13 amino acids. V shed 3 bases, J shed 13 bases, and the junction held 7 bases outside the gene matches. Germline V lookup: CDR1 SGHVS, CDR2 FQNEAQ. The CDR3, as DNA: TGTGCCAGCAGCTTCCTGGGACAGGGTATGCAGCATTTT. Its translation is CASSFLGQGMQHF.

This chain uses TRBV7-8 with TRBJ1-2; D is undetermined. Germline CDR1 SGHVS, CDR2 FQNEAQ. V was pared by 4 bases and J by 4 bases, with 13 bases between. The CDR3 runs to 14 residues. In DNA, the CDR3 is TGTGCCAGCAGCTCTCAGCGGCCTCCCTATGGCTACACCTTC. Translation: CASSSQRPPYGYTF. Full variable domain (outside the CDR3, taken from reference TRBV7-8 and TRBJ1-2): GAGVSQSPRYKVAKRGQDVALRCDPISGHVSLFWYQQALGQGPEFLTYFQNEAQLDKSGLPSDRFFAERPEGSVSTLKIQRTQQEDSAVYLCASSSQRPPYGYTFGSGTRLTVV.

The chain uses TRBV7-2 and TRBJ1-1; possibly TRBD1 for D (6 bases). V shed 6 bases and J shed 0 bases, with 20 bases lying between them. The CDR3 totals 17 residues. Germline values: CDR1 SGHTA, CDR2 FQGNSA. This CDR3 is CASRPWGGGRMNTEAFF. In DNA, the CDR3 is TGTGCCAGCAGACCCTGGGGCGGGGGGCGAATGAACACTGAAGCTTTCTTT.